The rows below give T cell receptor beta chains drawn from one sample of a study of T-cell memory formation after mild COVID-19. Each CDR3 protein gets one entry after TCRdb re-called the 5' RACE reads with MiXCR. This table holds approximately 340,000 distinct CDR3 sequences, 10% to 15% found once. The sequenced material came from PBMCs or a T cell subset sorted from them (not recorded which). These receptors were obtained from a man younger than 35 who had mild COVID-19 (a few samples of this study predate the infection). Cell type and time point are not known. CDR3s leave out the opening cysteine and the closing phenylalanine or tryptophan. The order of the fields is V gene, J gene, CDR3 protein.

V: TRBV3-1; J: TRBJ2-3; CDR3: ASSQVEGLTDTQY
V: TRBV7-2; J: TRBJ1-2; CDR3: AFLGAPYGYT
V: TRBV20-1; J: TRBJ2-1; CDR3: SARDGRGYPYNEQF
V: TRBV5-1; J: TRBJ1-1; CDR3: ASSRTMGSGTPNTEAF
V: TRBV6-2/TRBV6-3; J: TRBJ1-1; CDR3: ASSYGVRPPTEAF
V: TRBV29-1; J: TRBJ1-2; CDR3: SAAAGSDYGYT
V: TRBV5-5; J: TRBJ2-5; CDR3: ASSLEAGGYQETQY
V: TRBV10-3; J: TRBJ1-3; CDR3: AIKEAPITLSGNTIY
V: TRBV6-5; J: TRBJ2-3; CDR3: ASSYPRSGADTQY
V: TRBV20-1; J: TRBJ2-5; CDR3: SAAVQETQY
V: TRBV29-1; J: TRBJ1-1; CDR3: SVRGFTEAF
V: TRBV30; J: TRBJ1-1; CDR3: AWSVEGEAF
V: TRBV12-3/TRBV12-4; J: TRBJ2-3; CDR3: ASSPNSGGANTQY
V: TRBV14; J: TRBJ2-2; CDR3: ASSPQGAPAGELF
V: TRBV7-9; J: TRBJ1-5; CDR3: ASSTDRASNQPQH
V: TRBV2; J: TRBJ1-2; CDR3: ASSPGDRTGS
V: TRBV4-2; J: TRBJ2-1; CDR3: ASSQDEASGGLEQF
V: TRBV7-9; J: TRBJ2-5; CDR3: ASSADSQETQY
V: TRBV2; J: TRBJ2-3; CDR3: ASSESSLGDTQY
V: TRBV9; J: TRBJ1-5; CDR3: ASSVAHDQPQH
V: TRBV12-3/TRBV12-4; J: TRBJ1-1; CDR3: ASSLTAATRARDTEAF
V: TRBV29-1; J: TRBJ1-1; CDR3: SVALRKDTEAF
V: TRBV7-8; J: TRBJ1-2; CDR3: ASSLTRQGWNGYT